Below, 32 T cell receptor beta chains from the same sample are listed, as sequenced in a study of a mutant IDH1 vaccine in newly diagnosed glioma. Method: immunoSEQ multiplex PCR; TCRdb's copy keeps in-frame clones and lacks some. The repertoire consists of about 51,000 clones, with about 80% occurring once and the leading ten covering around 1.9%. The time point: baseline, week 1 (first vaccination visit). Treatment defined: pre-vaccination baseline after standard-of-care therapy. Here the sequenced sample was PBMCs, taken from a glioma patient treated with radiotherapy, temozolomide or both. The receptors come from a woman between 40 and 50 years old with glioma.

This clone was counted only a few times. CDR3 DNA sequence: TGTGCCAGCAGCGAATTGAACACTGAAGCTTTCTTT. Translated, it gives CASSELNTEAFF. The genes are TRBV9 and TRBJ1-1; no clear D. CDR3 length: 12 residues. V lost 3 bases and J 0 bases, leaving 3 bases between the germline ends. Germline assignment: CDR1 SGDLS and CDR2 YYNGEE.

V and J are TRBV9 and TRBJ2-1, with TRBD2 matching 9 bases. CDR1 is SGDLS and CDR2 is YYNGEE in the germline V gene. V gave up 4 bases and J gave up 9 bases; unmatched junction bases: 11. The CDR3 is 15 residues long. The CDR3 region has the DNA TGTGCCAGCAGCCCCATAGCGGGGGAGTGGGGTGAGCAGTTCTTC. It translates to CASSPIAGEWGEQFF.

As concerns this clone: Its ends do not fully match the called genes, so a read error is possible. This rearrangement joins TRBV27 to TRBJ2-1; 7 nucleotides agree with TRBD2. The germline gives CDR1 MNHEY, CDR2 SMNVEV (reference sequence). CDR3 length: 12 residues. Here the CDR3 reads CASRSGLVMLVF. The DNA for the CDR3 is TGTGCCAGCAGGTCTGGACTAGTTATGCTCGTCTTC.

This clone was seen once. The chain carries TRBV27 and TRBJ1-2; TRBD1 aligns across 7 bases. The CDR3 is made up of 14 amino acids. Germline values: CDR1 MNHEY, CDR2 SMNVEV (reference sequence). The trim removed 6 bases at V and 2 bases at J, leaving 6 bases unmatched. CDR3 bases: TGTGCCAGCAGCTTGGGACAGCTCAACTATGGCTACACCTTC. Protein sequence: CASSLGQLNYGYTF.

This rearrangement joins TRBV6-6 to TRBJ1-4, with a tentative D call TRBD1 (6 bases). The ends were cut back, 2 bases at V and 7 bases at J, with 14 bases in the middle. This CDR3 spans 15 amino acids. The germline gives CDR1 MNHNY, CDR2 SVGAGI (reference sequence). The CDR3 DNA reads as TGTGCCAGCAGTTACCCCGGACAGTCAGGTGAAAAACTGTTTTTT. It encodes CASSYPGQSGEKLFF.

V gene TRBV5-4 combines with J gene TRBJ1-2; maybe TRBD1 (6 bases). Trimming pared 0 bases from V and 1 base from J, leaving 13 bases between. The CDR3 is 16 amino acids. CDR1 is SGHNT, CDR2 YYREEE, per germline (reference sequence). The CDR3 sequence is CASSLGGTSVNYGYTF. The CDR3 nucleotides are TGTGCCAGCAGCTTGGGGGGGACATCGGTTAACTATGGCTACACCTTC.

This clone was observed once. The chain carries TRBV2 and TRBJ1-5; the D is unclear. This CDR3 is built from 13 residues. Between the trimmed V and J ends, which lost 2 bases and 1 base, there was a span of 3 bases. The V gene's germline CDR1 is SNHLY and CDR2 FYNNEI. The DNA for the CDR3 is TGTGCCAGCAGTGAAAGAAGCAATCAGCCCCAGCATTTT. Encoded protein: CASSERSNQPQHF.

J is TRBJ1-1 and V is TRBV5-1; no clear D gene. The CDR3 is 14 amino acids. The V gene lost 0 bases and the J gene lost 6 bases, with 12 bases spanning the gap. Germline V gives CDR1 SGHRS, CDR2 YFSETQ. The DNA for the CDR3 is TGCGCCAGCAGCTTGGGGCTCGGGGTCCCTGAAGCTTTCTTT. This sequence encodes CASSLGLGVPEAFF.

The chain recombines TRBV5-8 with TRBJ1-5, with D maybe TRBD1 (5 bases). CDR3 length: 15 residues. The germline V gene encodes CDR1 SGHTS and CDR2 YDEGEE. V lost 0 bases and J lost 5, with 12 bases in between. The chain's CDR3 is CASSLEGVGYQPQHF. The CDR3 DNA sequence: TGTGCCAGCAGCTTGGAAGGGGTGGGTTATCAGCCCCAGCATTTT. The full variable domain, with the rest looked up from reference TRBV5-8 and TRBJ1-5, is EAGVTQSPTHLIKTRGQQATLRCSPISGHTSVYWYQQALGLGLQFLLWYDEGEERNRGNFPPRFSGRQFPNYSSELNVNALELEDSALYLCASSLEGVGYQPQHFGDGTRLSIL.

The chain links TRBV5-4 to TRBJ1-2; 8 bases align to TRBD1. Germline V gene lookup returns CDR1 SGHNT and CDR2 YYREEE (reference sequence). J was trimmed by 0 bases and V by 4 bases; bases with no gene match: 11. The CDR3 length is 17 residues. The chain's CDR3 is CASSGQGTRGANYGYTF. CDR3 bases: TGTGCCAGCAGCGGACAGGGAACGAGAGGGGCTAACTATGGCTACACCTTC.

The V gene is TRBV6-6, the J gene TRBJ2-7; 8 bases agree with TRBD1. J lost 0 bases, V lost 2 bases, and 6 bases had no gene match. The CDR3 extends over 16 amino acids. Germline V gives CDR1 MNHNY, CDR2 SVGAGI (reference sequence). CDR3 coding DNA: TGTGCCAGCAGTTACCCGGACAGGGACGCCTCCTACGAGCAGTACTTC. Amino acids: CASSYPDRDASYEQYF.

This chain joins TRBV5-4 and TRBJ1-1; TRBD1 agrees at 9 bases. Trimming at V came to 4 bases and at J to 0 bases, leaving 7 bases not matched to a gene. The CDR3 extends over 16 amino acids. Per the germline V gene, CDR1 is SGHNT and CDR2 is YYREEE (reference sequence). The CDR3 reads CASSIGQGQMNTEAFF. The CDR3 nucleotides are TGTGCCAGCAGCATAGGACAGGGGCAGATGAACACTGAAGCTTTCTTT.

The chain uses TRBV6-5 and TRBJ1-6; TRBD1 matches at 7 bases. The CDR3 consists of 15 residues. In germline, CDR1 is MNHEY, CDR2 SVGAGI. J gave up 2 bases and V 7 bases, and 5 bases lay outside the gene matches. CDR3: CASKTDRAYNSPLHF. As DNA, the CDR3 is TGTGCCAGCAAGACCGACAGGGCCTATAATTCACCCCTCCACTTT.

V usage is TRBV5-6 and J usage is TRBJ2-1, with 9 bases matching TRBD2. V lost 0 bases, J lost 6 bases, and 10 bases stayed unmatched. The germline CDR1 and CDR2 sequences are SGHDT and YYEEEE. This CDR3 has 17 amino acids. In nucleotides, the CDR3 is TGTGCCAGCAGCTTGGTTGGCGCGGGGGGGCCTCGCAATGAGCAGTTCTTC. This encodes CASSLVGAGGPRNEQFF. Together with reference TRBV5-6 and TRBJ2-1, the CDR3 gives the full variable domain: DAGVTQSPTHLIKTRGQQVTLRCSPKSGHDTVSWYQQALGQGPQFIFQYYEEEERQRGNFPDRFSGHQFPNYSSELNVNALLLGDSALYLCASSLVGAGGPRNEQFFGPGTRLTVL.

V is TRBV27 and J is TRBJ2-1; TRBD1 matches 8 bases. Germline-derived CDR1 and CDR2 are MNHEY and SMNVEV (reference sequence). Trimming cost V 3 bases and J 6 bases; bases outside gene matches: 4. CDR3 length: 14 residues. In DNA, the CDR3 is TGTGCCAGCAGTTTGGACAGGGCGGGCAATGAGCAGTTCTTC. Translated, it gives CASSLDRAGNEQFF.

This rearrangement joins TRBV15 to TRBJ2-3, with 11 bases that match TRBD2. The length of the CDR3 is 18 residues. Trimming removed 5 bases from V and 6 bases from J; junction bases left unmatched: 16. Germline loops: CDR1 LNHNV, CDR2 YYDKDF (reference sequence). CDR3 amino acids: CATSPGVAGGRPLDTQYF. CDR3 coding DNA: TGTGCCACCAGCCCCGGAGTAGCGGGGGGGCGTCCGTTGGATACGCAGTATTTT.

The rearrangement uses TRBV14 and TRBJ1-2, with D perhaps TRBD1 (5 bases). CDR1 and CDR2 (germline): SGHDN, FVKESK. Trimming took off 0 bases at V and 7 bases at J, with 12 bases between the two ends. The CDR3 has 14 residues. CDR3 nucleotides: TGTGCCAGCAGCCAAGAGCTTAGGGGTGGTGGCTACACCTTC. Protein sequence: CASSQELRGGGYTF. The complete variable domain, with remaining parts taken from reference TRBV14 and TRBJ1-2, reads EAGVTQFPSHSVIEKGQTVTLRCDPISGHDNLYWYRRVMGKEIKFLLHFVKESKQDESGMPNNRFLAERTGGTYSTLKVQPAELEDSGVYFCASSQELRGGGYTFGSGTRLTVV.

This chain joins TRBV9 and TRBJ1-2; 9 bases map to TRBD1. There are 17 residues in the CDR3. CDR1 and CDR2 from the germline V gene are SGDLS and YYNGEE. The V gene end was trimmed by 2 bases and the J gene end by 6 bases; junction bases not matched to a gene: 14. CDR3 region: CASSVSYNRGLSDGYTF. The CDR3 DNA is TGTGCCAGCAGCGTCTCATATAACAGGGGGCTTTCAGATGGCTACACCTTC.

A single count supports this clone. The CDR3 DNA reads TGTGCCAGCAGCTCAAGGACTAGCGGGGGCCGCTACGAGCAGTACTTC. It codes for CASSSRTSGGRYEQYF. The chain recombines TRBV7-2 with TRBJ2-7; TRBD2 agrees at 13 bases. The CDR3 covers 16 residues. From germline, CDR1 is SGHTA and CDR2 FQGNSA. The J segment lost 3 bases and the V segment lost 4 bases, leaving 6 bases of the junction unmatched.

The rearrangement joins TRBV10-2 to TRBJ2-3; D may match TRBD1 or TRBD2 (5 bases each). This CDR3 is 15 amino acids long. Deletions cut 8 bases from V and 0 bases from J, with 15 bases between. CDR1 is WSHSY and CDR2 is SAAADI in the germline V gene. CDR3 sequence: CASAPTGLSTDTQYF. In DNA form, the CDR3 reads TGCGCCAGCGCCCCCACGGGGCTAAGCACAGATACGCAGTATTTT.

This chain links TRBV13 with TRBJ2-1, with 14 bases fitting TRBD2. Unmatched junction bases numbered 2, after V lost 6 bases and J lost 4 bases. Germline-derived CDR1 and CDR2 are PRHDT and FYEKMQ (reference sequence). The CDR3 runs to 15 residues. The CDR3 reads CASSRLAGGYNEQFF. The CDR3 DNA follows: TGTGCCAGCAGTCGACTAGCGGGGGGGTACAATGAGCAGTTCTTC.

The chain couples TRBV4-3 to TRBJ1-2; perhaps TRBD1 as D (5 bases). Trimming pared 2 bases from V and 8 bases from J, leaving 12 bases between. CDR3 length equals 13 residues. Germline lookup yields CDR1 LGHNA and CDR2 YSLEER. The CDR3 is CASSQQGDGGYTF. CDR3 nucleotide sequence: TGCGCCAGCAGCCAACAGGGCGACGGCGGCTACACCTTC.

This clone was seen only a few times. V and J are TRBV5-1 and TRBJ1-5, with a tentative D call TRBD1 (6 bases). Trimming stripped 2 bases from V and 3 bases from J, with 12 bases between. Germline values: CDR1 SGHRS, CDR2 YFSETQ. This CDR3 is built from 15 residues. The CDR3, as DNA: TGCGCCAGCAGCTTCGGTGGGGGGCTCAATCAGCCCCAGCATTTT. Its protein is CASSFGGGLNQPQHF.

This clone was detected only once. The rearrangement uses TRBV6-6 and TRBJ1-1, with a possible D match to TRBD1 (5 bases). In germline, CDR1 is MNHNY, CDR2 SVGAGI (reference sequence). The CDR3 is 14 amino acids. The germline V and J ends were trimmed by 5 bases and 0 bases, with 10 bases remaining between them. CDR3 in amino acids: CASSDRAMNTEAFF. CDR3 in DNA: TGTGCCAGCAGTGACAGAGCCATGAACACTGAAGCTTTCTTT.

This clone was observed a handful of times. This chain connects TRBV29-1 to TRBJ1-1, with 8 positions matching TRBD1. V trimming: 2 bases; J trimming: 4 bases; junction bases outside the gene matches: 3. CDR1 SQVTM and CDR2 ANQGSEA come from the germline V gene. This CDR3 contains 13 residues. CDR3 DNA: TGCAGCGTTGAAACAGGGGGAGGCACTGAAGCTTTCTTT. Amino acid sequence: CSVETGGGTEAFF.

This chain connects TRBV25-1 to TRBJ1-2; possibly TRBD1 for D (6 bases). The CDR3 length is 14 residues. Trimming cost V 3 bases and J 5 bases, with 13 bases left between them. Germline CDR1 is MGHDK and CDR2 is SYGVNS. This chain's CDR3 is CASSEGGLGYGYTF. In DNA, the CDR3 is TGTGCCAGCAGTGAGGGGGGGCTGGGGTATGGCTACACCTTC.

The chain uses TRBV4-3 and TRBJ1-2, with D maybe TRBD1 (6 bases). The germline V gene encodes CDR1 LGHNA and CDR2 YSLEER. Deletions cut 4 bases from V and 0 bases from J, with 9 bases between. The CDR3 is made up of 14 amino acids. CDR3 coding DNA: TGCGCCAGCAGCCCGGGGGGCACTAACTATGGCTACACCTTC. This codes for CASSPGGTNYGYTF.

This sequence joins TRBV10-3 and TRBJ2-1; D unresolved. Germline V gene lookup returns CDR1 ENHRY and CDR2 SYGVKD. Trimming cost V 6 bases and J 3 bases, with 3 bases left between them. The CDR3 covers 11 residues. The chain's CDR3 is CAISDYNEQFF. In DNA, the CDR3 is TGTGCCATCAGCGACTACAATGAGCAGTTCTTC.

This chain connects TRBV30 to TRBJ2-1, with 12 nucleotides matching TRBD2. The junction had 5 bases not matched to a gene; V was cut back by 2 bases and J by 6 bases. This CDR3 contains 15 residues. The germline CDR1 and CDR2 sequences are GTSNPN and SVGIG (reference sequence). CDR3 sequence (DNA): TGTGCCTGGAGTCTAGCGGGGGGGAGATTCAATGAGCAGTTCTTC. Protein sequence: CAWSLAGGRFNEQFF.

The rearrangement links TRBV5-1 to TRBJ2-3, with 11 positions matching TRBD2. Per germline, CDR1 SGHRS and CDR2 YFSETQ. The CDR3 contains 20 residues. The V segment lost 0 bases and the J segment 0 bases; nucleotides outside the gene matches: 12. In DNA, the CDR3 is TGCGCCAGCAGCTTGGCGGCTAGCGGGGGGCAAACCGCTAGCACAGATACGCAGTATTTT. It translates to CASSLAASGGQTASTDTQYF.

This chain connects TRBV18 to TRBJ2-3; 13 bases match TRBD2. The CDR3 totals 17 residues. With 3 bases clipped from V and 7 bases from J, the junction kept 10 bases outside the gene matches. Germline loops: CDR1 KGHSH, CDR2 LQKENI. This CDR3 is CASSPQTSGGTRNTQYF. The CDR3 region has the DNA TGTGCCAGCTCACCCCAGACTAGCGGGGGGACGAGGAATACGCAGTATTTT.

Only one count was recorded for this clone. The V call is TRBV5-4, the J call TRBJ1-2; unclear D gene. Trimming left V 0 bases short and J 1 base short, with 10 bases between. The CDR3 consists of 15 residues. Germline V gene data show CDR1 as SGHNT and CDR2 as YYREEE (reference sequence). The CDR3 loop reads CASSLAGVVNYGYTF. CDR3 DNA: TGTGCCAGCAGCTTGGCCGGGGTTGTTAACTATGGCTACACCTTC.